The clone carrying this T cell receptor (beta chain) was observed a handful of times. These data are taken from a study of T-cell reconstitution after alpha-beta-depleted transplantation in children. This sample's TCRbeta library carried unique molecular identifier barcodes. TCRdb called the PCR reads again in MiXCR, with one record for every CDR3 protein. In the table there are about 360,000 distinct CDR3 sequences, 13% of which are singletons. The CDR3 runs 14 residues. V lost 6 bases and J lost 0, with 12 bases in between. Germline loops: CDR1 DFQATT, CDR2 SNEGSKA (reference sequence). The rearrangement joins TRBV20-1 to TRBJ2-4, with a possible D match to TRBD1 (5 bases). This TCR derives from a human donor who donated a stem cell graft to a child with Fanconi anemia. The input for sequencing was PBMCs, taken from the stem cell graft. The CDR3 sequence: CSAPDRLAKNIQYF. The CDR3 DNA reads TGCAGTGCCCCCGACAGACTAGCCAAAAACATTCAGTACTTC.